Listed below are T cell receptor beta chains from one sample, sequenced in a study of blood T cell repertoires in COVID-19. The method was immunoSEQ multiplex PCR; TCRdb's version includes in-frame clones alone and lacks a portion of them. Among roughly 160,000 clones, 90% were seen once, and the ten largest hold approximately 0.5%. The specimen sequenced was peripheral blood. The receptors stem from a man aged 50-59 years with acute or convalescent COVID-19. CDR3s include the opening cysteine and the closing phenylalanine or tryptophan. The D gene is left open where the match is weak. Some rows have no size entry. The others give once, few or many, or a class for an expanded clone.

V gene: TRBV16
D gene: -
clone size: -
J gene: TRBJ1-5
CDR3 protein: CASSQSRQPQHF
CDR3 DNA: TGTGCCAGCAGCCAATCACGGCAGCCCCAGCATTTT

V gene: TRBV7-9
D gene: TRBD1
clone size: -
J gene: TRBJ2-5
CDR3 protein: CASSQGQGERETQYF
CDR3 DNA: TGTGCCAGCAGCCAGGGTCAGGGGGAGCGAGAGACCCAGTACTTC

V gene: TRBV18
D gene: -
clone size: few
J gene: TRBJ1-2
CDR3 protein: CASSPNRESNYGYTF
CDR3 DNA: TGTGCCAGCTCACCAAACAGGGAATCAAACTATGGCTACACCTTC

V gene: TRBV10-3
D gene: TRBD1
clone size: -
J gene: TRBJ2-1
CDR3 protein: CAIKGQANNEQFF
CDR3 DNA: TGTGCCATCAAGGGACAGGCAAACAATGAGCAGTTCTTC

V gene: TRBV11-2
D gene: TRBD2
clone size: -
J gene: TRBJ2-1
CDR3 protein: CASSSGTSGGNEQFF
CDR3 DNA: TGTGCCAGCAGCTCTGGGACTAGCGGGGGCAATGAGCAGTTCTTC

V gene: TRBV3-1/TRBV3-2
D gene: TRBD2
clone size: -
J gene: TRBJ2-3
CDR3 protein: CASSQDLGLAGGHTQYF
CDR3 DNA: TGTGCCAGCAGCCAAGACCTAGGACTAGCGGGGGGGCATACGCAGTATTTT

V gene: TRBV27
D gene: TRBD2
clone size: -
J gene: TRBJ2-2
CDR3 protein: CASSGGLAGLAGELFF
CDR3 DNA: TGTGCCAGCAGTGGGGGACTAGCGGGACTTGCCGGGGAGCTGTTTTTT

V gene: TRBV11-2
D gene: TRBD2
clone size: once
J gene: TRBJ2-2
CDR3 protein: CASSPTSGSNTGELFF
CDR3 DNA: TGTGCCAGCAGCCCTACTAGCGGGAGTAACACCGGGGAGCTGTTTTTT

V gene: TRBV19
D gene: TRBD2
clone size: -
J gene: TRBJ2-4
CDR3 protein: CASSLQTSVGKNIQYF
CDR3 DNA: TGTGCCAGTAGTCTCCAGACTAGCGTCGGCAAAAACATTCAGTACTTC

V gene: TRBV5-1
D gene: -
clone size: -
J gene: TRBJ2-7
CDR3 protein: CASSTDSYEQYF
CDR3 DNA: TGCGCCAGCAGCACAGACTCCTACGAGCAGTACTTC

V gene: TRBV6-1
D gene: TRBD1
clone size: -
J gene: TRBJ2-5
CDR3 protein: CASSDWGRGPQETQYF
CDR3 DNA: TGTGCCAGCAGTGATTGGGGCAGGGGGCCCCAAGAGACCCAGTACTTC

V gene: TRBV7-9
D gene: -
clone size: -
J gene: TRBJ2-7
CDR3 protein: CASSLDQGSYEQYF
CDR3 DNA: TGTGCCAGCAGCTTAGACCAGGGGTCCTACGAGCAGTACTTC

V gene: TRBV18
D gene: TRBD1
clone size: once
J gene: TRBJ1-5
CDR3 protein: CASSQGTGGSNQPQHF
CDR3 DNA: TGTGCCAGCTCCCAGGGGACAGGGGGATCCAATCAGCCCCAGCATTTT

V gene: TRBV10-2
D gene: TRBD2
clone size: -
J gene: TRBJ2-1
CDR3 protein: CASMASGGGNYNEQFF
CDR3 DNA: TGCGCCAGCATGGCTAGCGGGGGGGGTAACTACAATGAGCAGTTCTTC

V gene: TRBV2
D gene: TRBD1
clone size: -
J gene: TRBJ1-1
CDR3 protein: CANNRGRDTEAFF
CDR3 DNA: TGTGCCAACAACAGGGGAAGGGACACTGAAGCTTTCTTT

V gene: TRBV7-9
D gene: -
clone size: few
J gene: TRBJ1-3
CDR3 protein: CASTRSGASSGNTIYF
CDR3 DNA: TGTGCCAGCACCCGGTCTGGGGCATCCTCCGGAAACACCATATATTTT

V gene: TRBV7-3
D gene: -
clone size: -
J gene: TRBJ2-5
CDR3 protein: CASSLTTGQETQYF
CDR3 DNA: TGTGCCAGCAGCTTAACTACAGGACAAGAGACCCAGTACTTC

V gene: TRBV27
D gene: TRBD1
clone size: -
J gene: TRBJ1-3
CDR3 protein: CASSLVGQGFGNTIYF
CDR3 DNA: TGTGCCAGCAGCTTGGTGGGACAGGGCTTTGGAAACACCATATATTTT

V gene: TRBV4-2
D gene: -
clone size: -
J gene: TRBJ2-5
CDR3 protein: CASSQDMAVQETQYF
CDR3 DNA: TGTGCCAGCAGCCAAGATATGGCGGTACAAGAGACCCAGTACTTC

V gene: TRBV19
D gene: -
clone size: -
J gene: TRBJ1-1
CDR3 protein: CASTLLFGEEITEAFF
CDR3 DNA: TGTGCCAGTACCCTACTCTTCGGAGAGGAGATCACTGAAGCTTTCTTT

V gene: TRBV5-4
D gene: -
clone size: -
J gene: TRBJ2-2
CDR3 protein: CASSPGQKRNTGELFF
CDR3 DNA: TGTGCCAGCAGCCCCGGACAGAAAAGGAACACCGGGGAGCTGTTTTTT

V gene: TRBV28
D gene: -
clone size: once
J gene: TRBJ2-7
CDR3 protein: CASSLIGGPQGEQYF
CDR3 DNA: TGTGCCAGCAGTTTAATCGGAGGGCCCCAAGGCGAGCAGTACTTC

V gene: TRBV5-1
D gene: -
clone size: -
J gene: TRBJ1-2
CDR3 protein: CASSLAAGADGYTF
CDR3 DNA: TGCGCCAGCAGCTTGGCCGCGGGCGCGGATGGCTACACCTTC

V gene: TRBV12-3/TRBV12-4
D gene: -
clone size: -
J gene: TRBJ2-1
CDR3 protein: CASSLGQYNEQFF
CDR3 DNA: TGTGCCAGCAGTTTAGGACAGTACAATGAGCAGTTCTTC

V gene: TRBV6-5
D gene: TRBD1
clone size: -
J gene: TRBJ2-7
CDR3 protein: CASSNRGRSAYEQYF
CDR3 DNA: TGTGCCAGCAGCAACAGGGGGCGCTCAGCTTACGAGCAGTACTTC